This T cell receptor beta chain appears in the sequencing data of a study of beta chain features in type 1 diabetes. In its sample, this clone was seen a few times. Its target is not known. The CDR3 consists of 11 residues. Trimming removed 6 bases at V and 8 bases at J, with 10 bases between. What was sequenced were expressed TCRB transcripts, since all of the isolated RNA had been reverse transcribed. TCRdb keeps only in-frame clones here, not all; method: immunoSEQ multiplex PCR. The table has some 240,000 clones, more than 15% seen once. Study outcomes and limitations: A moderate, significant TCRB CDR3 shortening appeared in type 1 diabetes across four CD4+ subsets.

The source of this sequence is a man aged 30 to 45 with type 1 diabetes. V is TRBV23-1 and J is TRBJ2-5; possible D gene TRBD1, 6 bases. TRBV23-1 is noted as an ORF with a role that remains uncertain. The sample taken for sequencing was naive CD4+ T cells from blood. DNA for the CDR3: TGCGCCAGCAGACCGACAGGTACCCAGTACTTC. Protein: CASRPTGTQYF.